The following is a TCR beta chain sequence with its context. Together with a sample-barcoded 5' primer, a J-beta primer mix was included in a second PCR lasting about 7 to 11 cycles. TCRdb reprocessed the 5' RACE reads via MiXCR and lists one record per CDR3 protein. The repertoire holds over 500,000 distinct CDR3 sequences, with about 29% as singletons. Peripheral blood was drawn, ten milliliters per donor. The data derive from a study of blood T cells in healthy people across ages. This CDR3 has 15 amino acids. Germline CDR1 reads SGDLS; CDR2 reads YYNGEE. Trimming pared 1 base from V and 4 bases from J, leaving 14 bases between. These same records also appear under a second study, on T cells of mothers and their children.

What was sequenced was blood. This receptor was identified in a boy aged 2 to 9 in good health. The chain has TRBV9 and TRBJ1-2; weak D call: TRBD1 (5 bases). CDR3 bases: TGTGCCAGCAGCGTATCAACATATGGGGGCTATGGCTACACCTTC. The encoded protein is CASSVSTYGGYGYTF.